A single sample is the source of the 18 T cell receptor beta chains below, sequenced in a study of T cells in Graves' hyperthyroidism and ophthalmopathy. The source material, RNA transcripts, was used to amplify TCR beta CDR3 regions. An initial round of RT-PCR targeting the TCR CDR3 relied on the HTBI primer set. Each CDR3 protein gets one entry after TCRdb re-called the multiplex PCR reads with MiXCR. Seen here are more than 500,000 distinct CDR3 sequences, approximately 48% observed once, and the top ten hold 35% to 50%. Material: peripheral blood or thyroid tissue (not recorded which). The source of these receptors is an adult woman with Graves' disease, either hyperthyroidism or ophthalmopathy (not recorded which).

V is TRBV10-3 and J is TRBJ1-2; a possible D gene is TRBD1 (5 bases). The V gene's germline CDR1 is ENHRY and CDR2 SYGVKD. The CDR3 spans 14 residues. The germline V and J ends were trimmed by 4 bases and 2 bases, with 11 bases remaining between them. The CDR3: CAISGRDQNYGYTF. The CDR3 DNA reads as TGTGCCATCAGTGGGCGGGACCAGAACTATGGCTACACCTTC.

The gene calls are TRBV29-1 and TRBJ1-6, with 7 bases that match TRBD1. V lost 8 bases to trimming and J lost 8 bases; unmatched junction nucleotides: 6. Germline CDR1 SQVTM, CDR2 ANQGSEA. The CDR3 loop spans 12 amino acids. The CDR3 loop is CSLGQMDSPLHF. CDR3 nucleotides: TGCAGCTTGGGACAGATGGATTCACCCCTCCACTTT.

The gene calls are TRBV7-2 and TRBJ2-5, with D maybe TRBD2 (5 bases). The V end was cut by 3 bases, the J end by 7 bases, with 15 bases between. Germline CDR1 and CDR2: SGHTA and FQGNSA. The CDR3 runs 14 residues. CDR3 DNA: TGTGCCAGCAGCTTTCAGCGGATGGGCGGGACCCAGTACTTC. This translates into CASSFQRMGGTQYF. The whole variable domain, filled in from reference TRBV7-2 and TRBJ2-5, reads GAGVSQSPSNKVTEKGKDVELRCDPISGHTALYWYRQSLGQGLEFLIYFQGNSAPDKSGLPSDRFSAERTGGSVSTLTIQRTQQEDSAVYLCASSFQRMGGTQYFGPGTRLLVL.

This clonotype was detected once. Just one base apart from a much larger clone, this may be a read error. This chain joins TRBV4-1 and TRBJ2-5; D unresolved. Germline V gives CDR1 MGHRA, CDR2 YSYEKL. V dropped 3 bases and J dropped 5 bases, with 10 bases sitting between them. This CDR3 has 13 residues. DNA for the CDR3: TGCGCCAGCAGCCAGACTCTCAGGGAGACCCAGTACTTC. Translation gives CASSQTLRETQYF.

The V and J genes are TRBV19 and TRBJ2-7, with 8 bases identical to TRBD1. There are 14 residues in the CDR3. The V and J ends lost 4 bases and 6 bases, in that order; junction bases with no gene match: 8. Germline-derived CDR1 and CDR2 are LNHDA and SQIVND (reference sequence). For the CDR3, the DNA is TGTGCCAGTAGTACAGGACAGGGCCCCGTCGAGCAGTACTTC. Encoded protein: CASSTGQGPVEQYF.

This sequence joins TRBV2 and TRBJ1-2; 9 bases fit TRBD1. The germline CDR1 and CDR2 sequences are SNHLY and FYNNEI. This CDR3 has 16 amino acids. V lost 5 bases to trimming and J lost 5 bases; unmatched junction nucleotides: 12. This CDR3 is CASSTPGQGRTYGYTF. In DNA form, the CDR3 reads TGTGCCAGCAGTACTCCGGGACAGGGTCGAACTTATGGCTACACCTTC.

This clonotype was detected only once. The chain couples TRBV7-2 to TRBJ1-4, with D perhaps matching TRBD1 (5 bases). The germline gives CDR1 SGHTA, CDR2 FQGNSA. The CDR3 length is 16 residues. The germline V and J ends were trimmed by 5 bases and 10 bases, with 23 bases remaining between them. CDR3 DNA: TGTGCCAGCAGCGCGCTAGACAGTTTGTTAATGAGAAAACTGTTTTTT. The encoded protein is CASSALDSLLMRKLFF. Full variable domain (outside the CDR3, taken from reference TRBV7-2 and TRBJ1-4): GAGVSQSPSNKVTEKGKDVELRCDPISGHTALYWYRQSLGQGLEFLIYFQGNSAPDKSGLPSDRFSAERTGGSVSTLTIQRTQQEDSAVYLCASSALDSLLMRKLFFGSGTQLSVL.

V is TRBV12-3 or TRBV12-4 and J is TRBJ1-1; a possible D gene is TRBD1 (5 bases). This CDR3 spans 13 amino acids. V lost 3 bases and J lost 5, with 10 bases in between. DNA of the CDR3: TGTGCCAGCAGTTTCGGCGGGGCAACTGAAGCTTTCTTT. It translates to CASSFGGATEAFF.

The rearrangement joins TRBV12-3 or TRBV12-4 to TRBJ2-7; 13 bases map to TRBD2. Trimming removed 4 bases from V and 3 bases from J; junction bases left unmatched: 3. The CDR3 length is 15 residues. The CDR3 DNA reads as TGTGCCAGCAGTTCCCGGACTAGCGGGAGCTACGAGCAGTACTTC. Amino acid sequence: CASSSRTSGSYEQYF.

This chain's CDR3 is CASQDRVWDQPQHF. CDR3 bases: TGTGCCAGCCAGGACAGGGTTTGGGATCAGCCCCAGCATTTT. The genes are TRBV2 and TRBJ1-5; TRBD1 matches 8 bases. Unmatched junction bases numbered 8, after V lost 8 bases and J lost 5 bases. The V gene's germline CDR1 is SNHLY and CDR2 FYNNEI. There are 14 residues in the CDR3. Supplemented by reference TRBV2 and TRBJ1-5, the full variable domain reads EPEVTQTPSHQVTQMGQEVILRCVPISNHLYFYWYRQILGQKVEFLVSFYNNEISEKSEIFDDQFSVERPDGSNFTLKIRSTKLEDSAMYFCASQDRVWDQPQHFGDGTRLSIL.

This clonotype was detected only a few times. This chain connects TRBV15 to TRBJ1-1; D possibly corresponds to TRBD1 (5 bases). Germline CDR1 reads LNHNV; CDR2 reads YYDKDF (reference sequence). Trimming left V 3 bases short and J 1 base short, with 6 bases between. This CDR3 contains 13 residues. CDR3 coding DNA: TGTGCCACCAGCAGTGGGGCGAACACTGAAGCTTTCTTT. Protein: CATSSGANTEAFF.

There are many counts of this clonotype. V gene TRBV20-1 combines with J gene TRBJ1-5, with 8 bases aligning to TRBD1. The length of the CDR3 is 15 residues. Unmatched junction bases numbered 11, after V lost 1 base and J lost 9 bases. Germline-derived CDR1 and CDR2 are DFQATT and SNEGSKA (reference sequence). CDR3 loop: CSARAPTQGARPQHF. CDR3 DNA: TGCAGTGCTAGAGCGCCTACCCAGGGGGCACGGCCCCAGCATTTT.

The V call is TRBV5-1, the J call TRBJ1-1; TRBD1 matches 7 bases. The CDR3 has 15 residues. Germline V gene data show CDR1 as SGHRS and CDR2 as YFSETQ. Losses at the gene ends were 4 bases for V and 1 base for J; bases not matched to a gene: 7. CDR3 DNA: TGCGCCAGCAGCAAACGGGGACAGCAGAACACTGAAGCTTTCTTT. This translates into CASSKRGQQNTEAFF. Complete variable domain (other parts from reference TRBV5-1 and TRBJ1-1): KAGVTQTPRYLIKTRGQQVTLSCSPISGHRSVSWYQQTPGQGLQFLFEYFSETQRNKGNFPGRFSGRQFSNSRSEMNVSTLELGDSALYLCASSKRGQQNTEAFFGQGTRLTVV.

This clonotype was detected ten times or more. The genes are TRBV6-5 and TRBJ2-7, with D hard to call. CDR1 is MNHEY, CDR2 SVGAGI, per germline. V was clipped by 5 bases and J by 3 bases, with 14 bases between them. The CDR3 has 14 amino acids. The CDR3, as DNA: TGTGCCAGCAGTGCAACTGGCTCTCTCTACGAGCAGTACTTC. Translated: CASSATGSLYEQYF.

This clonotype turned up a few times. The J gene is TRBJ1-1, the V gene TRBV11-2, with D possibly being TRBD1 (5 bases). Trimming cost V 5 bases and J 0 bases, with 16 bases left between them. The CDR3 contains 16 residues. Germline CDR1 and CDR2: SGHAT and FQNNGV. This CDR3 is CASSKGSFDMNTEAFF. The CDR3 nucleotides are TGTGCCAGCAGCAAGGGGAGTTTCGACATGAACACTGAAGCTTTCTTT. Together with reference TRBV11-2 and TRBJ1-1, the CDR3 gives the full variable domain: EAGVAQSPRYKIIEKRQSVAFWCNPISGHATLYWYQQILGQGPKLLIQFQNNGVVDDSQLPKDRFSAERLKGVDSTLKIQPAKLEDSAVYLCASSKGSFDMNTEAFFGQGTRLTVV.

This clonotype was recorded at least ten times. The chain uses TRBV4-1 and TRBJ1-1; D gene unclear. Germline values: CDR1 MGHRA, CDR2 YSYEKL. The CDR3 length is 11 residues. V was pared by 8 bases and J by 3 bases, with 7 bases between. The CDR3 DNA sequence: TGCGCCAGCGCCCGGGACACTGAAGCTTTCTTT. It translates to CASARDTEAFF.

The CDR3 spells CASNLGGRAFF. The DNA of the CDR3 is TGTGCCAGCAACCTAGGCGGGAGGGCTTTCTTT. The rearrangement uses TRBV2 and TRBJ1-1; D is undetermined. The germline V gene encodes CDR1 SNHLY and CDR2 FYNNEI. V lost 7 bases and J lost 11, with 14 bases in between. This CDR3 contains 11 residues.

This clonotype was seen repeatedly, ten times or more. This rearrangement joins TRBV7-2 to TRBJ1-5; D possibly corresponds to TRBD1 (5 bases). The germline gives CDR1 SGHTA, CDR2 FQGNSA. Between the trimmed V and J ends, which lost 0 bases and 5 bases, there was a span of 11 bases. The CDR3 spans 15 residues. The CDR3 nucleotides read TGTGCCAGCAGCTTAGCCCCTCAGGGTTATCAGCCCCAGCATTTT. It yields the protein CASSLAPQGYQPQHF. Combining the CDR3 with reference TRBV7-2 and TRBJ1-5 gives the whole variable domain GAGVSQSPSNKVTEKGKDVELRCDPISGHTALYWYRQSLGQGLEFLIYFQGNSAPDKSGLPSDRFSAERTGGSVSTLTIQRTQQEDSAVYLCASSLAPQGYQPQHFGDGTRLSIL.